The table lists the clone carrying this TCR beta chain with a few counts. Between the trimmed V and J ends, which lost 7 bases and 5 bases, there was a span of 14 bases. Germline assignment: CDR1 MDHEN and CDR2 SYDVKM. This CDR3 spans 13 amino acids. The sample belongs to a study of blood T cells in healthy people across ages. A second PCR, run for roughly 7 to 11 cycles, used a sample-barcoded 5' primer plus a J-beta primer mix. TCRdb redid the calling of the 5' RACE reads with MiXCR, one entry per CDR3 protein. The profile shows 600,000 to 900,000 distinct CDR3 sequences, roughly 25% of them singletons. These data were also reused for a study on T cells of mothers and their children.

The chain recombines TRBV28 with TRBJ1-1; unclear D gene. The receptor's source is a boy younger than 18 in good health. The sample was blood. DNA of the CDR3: TGTGCCAGCAAGAGGACTGGGAGTACTGAAGCTTTCTTT. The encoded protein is CASKRTGSTEAFF.